Below are 20 T cell receptor beta chains sequenced from a single sample in a study of cytomegalovirus exposure and HLA in healthy donors. Vbeta (60) and Jbeta (13) primers were used in the PCR. Data came from immunoSEQ multiplex PCR; TCRdb stores just in-frame clones and leaves some out. The data contain about 120,000 clones, 80% of them singletons. Sequencing input: PBMCs. The origin of the receptors is a man aged 25 to 40 in good health and CMV-seronegative.

The V call is TRBV19, the J call TRBJ2-7; 8 nucleotides align to TRBD1. The length of the CDR3 is 15 residues. Germline CDR1 reads LNHDA; CDR2 reads SQIVND (reference sequence). V was clipped by 5 bases and J by 1 base; unmatched bases: 7. This chain's CDR3 is CASSLRDRTSYEQYF. The DNA of the CDR3 is TGTGCCAGTAGTCTAAGGGACAGGACATCCTACGAGCAGTACTTC.

The chain has TRBV29-1 and TRBJ2-3; weak D call: TRBD1 (6 bases). CDR3 size: 14 residues. The germline V gene has CDR1 SQVTM and CDR2 ANQGSEA. V shed 6 bases and J shed 4 bases, with 17 bases lying between them. The CDR3 reads CSVAGTQIPDTQYF. CDR3 bases: TGCAGCGTCGCCGGGACACAAATCCCAGATACGCAGTATTTT.

This clone appeared a few times. The rearrangement uses TRBV6-5 and TRBJ2-2; a possible D gene is TRBD2 (6 bases). CDR3 length: 14 amino acids. V dropped 7 bases and J dropped 7 bases, with 16 bases sitting between them. The germline V gene has CDR1 MNHEY and CDR2 SVGAGI. The chain's CDR3 is CASKIGGSSGELFF. CDR3 nucleotide sequence: TGTGCCAGCAAGATTGGGGGGAGTAGCGGGGAGCTGTTTTTT.

Turning to this clone: One junction end disagrees with the germline gene, perhaps due to a read error. The genes are TRBV29-1 and TRBJ1-2; the match to TRBD1 covers 9 bases. CDR3 length: 12 amino acids. The germline CDR1 and CDR2 sequences are SQVTM and ANQGSEA. CDR3 sequence: CSERGQGDGYPF. The CDR3, as DNA: TGCAGCGAACGGGGACAGGGAGACGGCTACCCCTTC.

V gene TRBV7-9 combines with J gene TRBJ1-1; D gene unclear. The V gene lost 5 bases and the J gene lost 9 bases, with 13 bases spanning the gap. The CDR3 covers 12 residues. Germline CDR1 reads SEHNR; CDR2 reads FQNEAQ (reference sequence). The CDR3: CASSPWRDKAFF. The CDR3 DNA reads as TGTGCCAGCAGCCCCTGGCGGGATAAAGCTTTCTTT.

This chain uses TRBV4-3 with TRBJ2-1; 12 bases match TRBD2. The CDR3 is 19 residues long. CDR1 is LGHNA, CDR2 YSLEER, per germline. V shed 0 bases, J shed 1 base, and the junction held 7 bases outside the gene matches. Here the CDR3 DNA reads TGCGCCAGCAGCCAAGATTGGCTAGCGGGAGGGCCGTCCTACAATGAGCAGTTCTTC. It yields the protein CASSQDWLAGGPSYNEQFF.

The V call is TRBV4-3, the J call TRBJ2-1; TRBD2 aligns across 10 bases. V lost 0 bases and J lost 0; bases outside the gene matches: 8. Germline V gene lookup returns CDR1 LGHNA and CDR2 YSLEER. This CDR3 is built from 19 residues. The CDR3 DNA follows: TGCGCCAGCAGCCAAGAGAGCCGGCTAGCGGGAGCCTCCTACAATGAGCAGTTCTTC. Its translation is CASSQESRLAGASYNEQFF.

This clone came up a few times. CDR3 in DNA: TGTGCCAGCAGCTTGGGACAGACAAGCTCTGGAAACACCATATATTTT. Translating it yields CASSLGQTSSGNTIYF. The chain is built from TRBV5-5 and TRBJ1-3; D might be TRBD1 (5 bases). Germline CDR1 is SGHKS and CDR2 is YYEKEE (reference sequence). V was clipped by 0 bases and J by 0 bases, with 10 bases between them. There are 16 residues in the CDR3. The whole variable domain, remainder taken from reference TRBV5-5 and TRBJ1-3, is DAGVTQSPTHLIKTRGQQVTLRCSPISGHKSVSWYQQVLGQGPQFIFQYYEKEERGRGNFPDRFSARQFPNYSSELNVNALLLGDSALYLCASSLGQTSSGNTIYFGEGSWLTVV.

This chain joins TRBV7-2 and TRBJ2-7; 12 bases match TRBD1. The germline V gene has CDR1 SGHTA and CDR2 FQGNSA. V was pared by 0 bases and J by 1 base, with 10 bases of the junction left unmatched. The CDR3 totals 19 residues. CDR3 region: CASSLAHGDRGLRSYEQYF. DNA of the CDR3: TGTGCCAGCAGCTTAGCGCATGGGGACAGGGGGCTTAGGTCCTACGAGCAGTACTTC.

The rearrangement uses TRBV4-1 and TRBJ2-5, with 8 bases identical to TRBD2. This CDR3 contains 17 residues. V lost 0 bases to trimming and J lost 0 bases; unmatched junction nucleotides: 6. The germline gives CDR1 MGHRA, CDR2 YSYEKL. The CDR3 region has the DNA TGCGCCAGCAGCCAAGATATGGCTAGCGGGCACCAAGAGACCCAGTACTTC. As protein: CASSQDMASGHQETQYF.

The rearrangement links TRBV14 to TRBJ2-7, with D perhaps TRBD1 (6 bases). V lost 1 base to trimming and J lost 0 bases, with 13 bases between them. Germline V gene sequence: CDR1 SGHDN, CDR2 FVKESK. The CDR3 runs to 16 residues. The CDR3 here is CASSQGEGVSSYEQYF. The CDR3 DNA reads as TGTGCCAGCAGCCAAGGCGAGGGGGTTAGCTCCTACGAGCAGTACTTC.

The chain has TRBV30 and TRBJ2-7; a weak D match, TRBD1 (5 bases). The V and J ends lost 2 bases and 2 bases respectively, with 13 bases between them. This CDR3 spans 14 amino acids. CDR1 is GTSNPN and CDR2 is SVGIG in the germline V gene (reference sequence). The CDR3 region has the DNA TGTGCCTGGAGTATTAGGGGCGGAACCTACGAGCAGTACTTC. Encoded protein: CAWSIRGGTYEQYF.

This clone was seen only once. The rearrangement links TRBV9 to TRBJ2-6; D is uncertain. This CDR3 has 15 amino acids. Germline V gene lookup returns CDR1 SGDLS and CDR2 YYNGEE. V lost 1 base and J lost 0, with 5 bases in between. The CDR3 protein is CASSVRASGANVLTF. The CDR3 coding sequence is TGTGCCAGCAGCGTAAGAGCCTCTGGGGCCAACGTCCTGACTTTC.

This clone came up a few times. Other DNA sequences from this sample encode an identical CDR3 as well. This sequence joins TRBV5-4 and TRBJ2-1, with 7 nucleotides matching TRBD2. This CDR3 has 15 residues. The junction had 0 bases not matched to a gene; V was cut back by 0 bases and J by 0 bases. Germline values: CDR1 SGHNT, CDR2 YYREEE (reference sequence). This CDR3 reads CASSLGGSSYNEQFF. As DNA, the CDR3 is TGTGCCAGCAGCTTGGGCGGGAGCTCCTACAATGAGCAGTTCTTC.

This chain links TRBV27 with TRBJ2-2, with 11 bases aligning to TRBD1. CDR1 is MNHEY, CDR2 SMNVEV, per germline (reference sequence). Trimming at V came to 9 bases and at J to 6 bases, leaving 9 bases not matched to a gene. The CDR3 has 15 amino acids. The CDR3 loop reads CASHKDRGRPGELFF. CDR3 DNA: TGTGCCAGTCATAAGGACAGGGGGCGCCCCGGGGAGCTGTTTTTT.

CDR3 residues: CASSIFLGQQETQYF. The CDR3 DNA reads TGTGCCAGTAGTATATTCCTTGGACAGCAAGAGACCCAGTACTTC. The chain recombines TRBV19 with TRBJ2-5, with D tentatively TRBD1 (6 bases). The ends were cut back, 2 bases at V and 2 bases at J, with 12 bases in the middle. CDR1 and CDR2 from the germline V gene are LNHDA and SQIVND (reference sequence). The CDR3 runs 15 residues.

The genes are TRBV18 and TRBJ2-1; 13 nucleotides match TRBD2. The CDR3 extends over 15 amino acids. Germline V gene lookup returns CDR1 KGHSH and CDR2 LQKENI. With 3 bases clipped from V and 7 bases from J, the junction kept 3 bases outside the gene matches. The CDR3 DNA sequence: TGTGCCAGCTCACCTGGACTAGCGGGAGTTAATGAGCAGTTCTTC. Its translation is CASSPGLAGVNEQFF.

CDR3 loop: CASTTVGAVNTEAFF. In DNA, the CDR3 is TGTGCCAGTACCACCGTAGGGGCGGTGAACACTGAAGCTTTCTTT. The rearrangement uses TRBV19 and TRBJ1-1; TRBD1 is a possible D gene (5 bases). The germline V gene encodes CDR1 LNHDA and CDR2 SQIVND (reference sequence). Trimming removed 7 bases from V and 0 bases from J, with 15 bases in between. This CDR3 is 15 amino acids long.

The J gene is TRBJ1-1, the V gene TRBV28; D unresolved. The CDR3 consists of 12 residues. V was clipped by 4 bases and J by 5 bases, with 8 bases between them. CDR1 and CDR2 (germline): MDHEN, SYDVKM. CDR3 nucleotide sequence: TGTGCCAGCAGTTCCCGCGCGACTGAAGCTTTCTTT. It translates to CASSSRATEAFF. Full variable domain (outside the CDR3, taken from reference TRBV28 and TRBJ1-1): DVKVTQSSRYLVKRTGEKVFLECVQDMDHENMFWYRQDPGLGLRLIYFSYDVKMKEKGDIPEGYSVSREKKERFSLILESASTNQTSMYLCASSSRATEAFFGQGTRLTVV.

V and J are TRBV9 and TRBJ2-1; no reliable D call. The V gene lost 4 bases and the J gene lost 12 bases, with 11 bases spanning the gap. The CDR3 consists of 11 residues. CDR1 is SGDLS, CDR2 YYNGEE, per germline. CDR3 amino acids: CASSSAGGQFF. CDR3 in DNA: TGTGCCAGCAGCTCTGCCGGTGGGCAGTTCTTC.